The rows below give T cell receptor beta chains drawn from one sample of a study of cytomegalovirus exposure and HLA in healthy donors. The method was immunoSEQ multiplex PCR; TCRdb's version includes in-frame clones alone and lacks a portion of them. In the table there are more than 150,000 clones, around 80% of which are singletons. The specimen sequenced was PBMCs. The receptors were sampled from a male donor in good health and CMV-seronegative. Each CDR3 is given with its conserved first and last residue. D genes are given only for firm matches. Only some rows state a clone size, as once, few, many or a class for expanded clones.

J,D,size,V,DNA,CDR3
TRBJ1-2,-,-,TRBV18,TGTGCCAGCTCACCACGCGGGGACCCTAACTATGGCTACACCTTC,CASSPRGDPNYGYTF
TRBJ2-3,-,-,TRBV7-2,TGTGCCAGCAGCGGAAGACTCGCAGATACGCAGTATTTT,CASSGRLADTQYF
TRBJ1-1,-,-,TRBV18,TGTGCCAGCTCACCACTTACAGGAACGAACACTGAAGCTTTCTTT,CASSPLTGTNTEAFF
TRBJ1-2,-,once,TRBV5-6,TGTGCCAGCAGCTTCGGACAGACAAACTATGGCTACACCTTC,CASSFGQTNYGYTF
TRBJ2-1,-,-,TRBV29-1,TGCAGCGGTCGACAGGGAGGCGATGAGCAGTTCTTC,CSGRQGGDEQFF
TRBJ2-7,-,-,TRBV5-5,TGTGCCAGCAGCTCGGAGGGTAGGGGCTACGAGCAGTACTTC,CASSSEGRGYEQYF
TRBJ2-7,TRBD1,-,TRBV4-1,TGCGCCAGCAGCCAAGGACAGGGGACGGATCGGGAGCAGTACTTC,CASSQGQGTDREQYF
TRBJ1-2,TRBD1,-,TRBV10-3,TGTGCCATCAGTGAGGGACAGGGAAGAGGCTACACCTTC,CAISEGQGRGYTF
TRBJ1-3,-,once,TRBV30,TGTGCCTGGAGCCCGGGGGGCTCTGGAAACACCATATATTTT,CAWSPGGSGNTIYF
TRBJ2-3,TRBD2,-,TRBV2,TGTGCCAGCAGTGTGACTAGCGGGAGCACAGATACGCAGTATTTT,CASSVTSGSTDTQYF
TRBJ2-1,TRBD1,-,TRBV7-3,TGTGCCAGCAGCCAGACAGGGGGCTTCAATGAGCAGTTCTTC,CASSQTGGFNEQFF
TRBJ2-3,TRBD1,-,TRBV6-5,TGTGCCAGCAGCTCAGGGGGCCCTGGGCAAGATACGCAGTATTTT,CASSSGGPGQDTQYF
TRBJ1-1,-,-,TRBV18,TGTGCCAGCTCACCAGACAGCCTTGAAGCTTTCTTT,CASSPDSLEAFF
TRBJ2-7,-,few,TRBV7-7,TGTGCTAGCAGCTTAAGTCAGGGCTACGAGCAGTACTTC,CASSLSQGYEQYF
TRBJ2-1,TRBD1,once,TRBV29-1,TGCAGCGTTGAAGGGGGGGGACAGGGCGTATCTGAGCAGTTCTTC,CSVEGGGQGVSEQFF
TRBJ2-3,-,-,TRBV6-1,TGTGCCAGAGTTAGCGGTTATACGCAGTATTTT,CARVSGYTQYF
TRBJ2-7,-,-,TRBV4-2,TGTGCCAGCAGCCAACAGAGGACATCCGACTACGAGCAGTACTTC,CASSQQRTSDYEQYF
TRBJ2-7,-,once,TRBV13,TGTGCCAGCAGCACTCAGACAAGCAGATCGTACGAGCAGTACTTC,CASSTQTSRSYEQYF
TRBJ1-5,-,-,TRBV18,TGTGCCAGCTCACCAATAGGACAGAGTTTAGATCAGCCCCAGCATTTT,CASSPIGQSLDQPQHF
TRBJ2-7,TRBD2,-,TRBV4-2,TGTGCCAGCAGCCGAGGGGGACTAGCGGTCTCCTACGAGCAGTACTTC,CASSRGGLAVSYEQYF
TRBJ2-1,-,-,TRBV29-1,TGCAGCGTATCCACCGGGACAACCTACAATGAGCAGTTCTTC,CSVSTGTTYNEQFF
TRBJ2-7,TRBD1,-,TRBV6-5,TGTGCCAGCAGTTCGCAGGGGGCGGGGGAGCAGTACTTC,CASSSQGAGEQYF
TRBJ2-7,-,-,TRBV7-2,TGTGCCAGCAGCCCTGGGGGGGCCAGCTCCTACGAGCAGTACTTC,CASSPGGASSYEQYF
TRBJ2-5,TRBD1,once,TRBV5-1,TGCGCCAGCAGCGCTTCCGGGACAGGGGGGACCCAGTACTTC,CASSASGTGGTQYF
TRBJ1-2,-,-,TRBV10-3,TGTGCCATCAGTGAGTCGAACCAGGGGTTCGGCTACACCTTC,CAISESNQGFGYTF
TRBJ2-3,-,-,TRBV5-1,TGCGCCAGCAGCTTGGGGCAGGCCCCAGATACGCAGTATTTT,CASSLGQAPDTQYF
TRBJ2-7,-,-,TRBV7-2,TGTGCCAGCAGCTTAGGTGGGCACGAGCAGTACTTC,CASSLGGHEQYF
TRBJ1-3,TRBD1,-,TRBV6-6,TGTGCCAGCAGTTCCCGGACAGGGCTAGGAAACACCATATATTTT,CASSSRTGLGNTIYF
TRBJ2-1,-,-,TRBV7-3,TGTGCCAGCAGCCCTCAGGGTTTCGGTGAGCAGTTCTTC,CASSPQGFGEQFF
TRBJ2-3,-,-,TRBV6-6,TGTGCCAGCAGTTCCCCCCACGGTCCTAGCACAGATACGCAGTATTTT,CASSSPHGPSTDTQYF
TRBJ2-3,TRBD2,-,TRBV5-6,TGTGCCAGCAGCCGACGGGGGGTGGGCACAGATACGCAGTATTTT,CASSRRGVGTDTQYF
TRBJ2-3,TRBD2,few,TRBV5-1,TGCGCCAGCAGCTCCCTAGCGGGTTCTAGCACAGATACGCAGTATTTT,CASSSLAGSSTDTQYF
TRBJ2-7,TRBD2,-,TRBV5-4,TGTGCCAGCAGCCCGGCCGGCGGGAGCTACGAGCAGTACTTC,CASSPAGGSYEQYF
TRBJ1-1,TRBD1,-,TRBV18,TGTGCCAGCTCACCACTTGGCAGGGGGCCTTTGAACACTGAAGCTTTCTTT,CASSPLGRGPLNTEAFF
TRBJ1-1,-,-,TRBV9,TGTGCCAGCAGCGTAACTCGAGCCACTGAAGCTTTCTTT,CASSVTRATEAFF
TRBJ2-1,TRBD2,few,TRBV30,TGTGCCTGGACCGGGACTACAACTTACAATGAGCAGTTCTTC,CAWTGTTTYNEQFF
TRBJ2-3,-,-,TRBV25-1,TGTGCCAGCAGCAGGGGCCCAGATACGCAGTATTTT,CASSRGPDTQYF
TRBJ2-6,-,once,TRBV27,TGTGCCAGCAGGAGGGCTGGGGCCAACGTCCTGACTTTC,CASRRAGANVLTF
TRBJ2-7,TRBD2,-,TRBV4-3,TGCGCCAGCAGCCAAGAAGCTAGCGGTAGAAGCTCCTACGAGCAGTACTTC,CASSQEASGRSSYEQYF
TRBJ1-6,TRBD1,-,TRBV10-2,TGCGCCAGCAGTGAAGGACAGGGTTCACCCCTCCACTTT,CASSEGQGSPLHF
TRBJ2-2,-,-,TRBV11-2,TGTGCCAGCAGCCTTTTAGTTTCGGACACCGGGGAGCTGTTTTTT,CASSLLVSDTGELFF
TRBJ2-7,TRBD1,-,TRBV30,TGTGCCTGGAGTGTACATCTACAGGGGGCCTACGAGCAGTACTTC,CAWSVHLQGAYEQYF
TRBJ1-1,TRBD1,-,TRBV28,TGTGCCAGCAGTGAACGACAGGGACCTGAAGCTTTCTTT,CASSERQGPEAFF
TRBJ1-1,TRBD1,-,TRBV19,TGTGCCAGCGAGCGTCCCGGGACAGGGGGCGGCACTGAAGCTTTCTTT,CASERPGTGGGTEAFF
TRBJ1-1,TRBD1,few,TRBV10-3,TGTGCCATTGCTTTACAGGGGGCCCCTGGCTTACCTGAAGCTTTCTTT,CAIALQGAPGLPEAFF
TRBJ1-1,-,-,TRBV25-1,TGTGCCAGCACCCCCGCGGACAAGAACACTGAAGCTTTCTTT,CASTPADKNTEAFF
TRBJ1-1,-,-,TRBV30,TGTGCCTGGAGTGTACAGGGTGACACTGAAGCTTTCTTT,CAWSVQGDTEAFF
TRBJ2-7,TRBD1,once,TRBV5-1,TGCGCCAGCAGCACGGACAGGGCCCACGAGCAGTACTTC,CASSTDRAHEQYF
TRBJ1-5,-,-,TRBV12-5,TGTGCTAGTGCCCTGAATCAGCCCCAGCATTTT,CASALNQPQHF
TRBJ1-2,-,-,TRBV20-1,TGCAGTGCTAGTGTAGCCGGTAGTCACACCTTC,CSASVAGSHTF
TRBJ1-2,-,-,TRBV5-6,TGTGCCAGCAGCTTGGCCTCCTATGGCTACACCTTC,CASSLASYGYTF
TRBJ1-5,TRBD1,-,TRBV19,TGTGCCAGTAGTCGTGCCGGGACAGGGATAAATCAGCCCCAGCATTTT,CASSRAGTGINQPQHF
TRBJ2-2,-,-,TRBV7-9,TGTGCCAGCACCTCCGGCCCAGGGGTCGGGGAGCTGTTTTTT,CASTSGPGVGELFF